Following are 25 T cell receptor beta chains from one sample sequenced in a study of T cells in Graves' hyperthyroidism and ophthalmopathy. There were TCR beta CDR3 regions amplified from RNA transcripts. First-round RT-PCR of the TCR CDR3 relied on the HTBI primer set. TCRdb used MiXCR to reprocess the multiplex PCR reads, holding one entry per CDR3 protein. The sample carries around 690,000 distinct CDR3 sequences, about 20% recorded once. The source material was blood. Every receptor here comes from a man aged 30 to 45 with Graves' ophthalmopathy.

In this sample, this clonotype turned up a few times. One end of the junction fails to match germline, which may point to a read error. The chain recombines TRBV7-9 with TRBJ2-7, with TRBD2 as a possible D gene (5 bases). CDR3 length: 14 residues. Per germline, CDR1 SEHNR and CDR2 FQNEAQ (reference sequence). CDR3 nucleotide sequence: TGTGCCAGCAGCCTAGCTGGGTCTGGCCCAGAGCAGTACTTC. Amino acids: CASSLAGSGPEQYF.

This clonotype was detected only a few times. This chain links TRBV4-3 with TRBJ2-1, with 9 nucleotides matching TRBD2. Per the germline V gene, CDR1 is LGHNA and CDR2 is YSLEER. This CDR3 region has 15 residues. The trim removed 1 base at V and 9 bases at J, leaving 7 bases unmatched. The CDR3 is CASSQGLAESSEQFF. CDR3 sequence (DNA): TGCGCCAGCAGCCAAGGACTAGCGGAAAGTAGTGAGCAGTTCTTC.

This clonotype was seen at least ten times. The rearrangement joins TRBV2 to TRBJ1-2; D is ambiguous. Germline V gene data show CDR1 as SNHLY and CDR2 as FYNNEI. V gave up 3 bases and J gave up 0 bases, with 8 bases separating them. The CDR3 has 14 residues. CDR3: CASSDRVTNYGYTF. CDR3 nucleotide sequence: TGTGCCAGCAGTGATCGGGTCACTAACTATGGCTACACCTTC.

This clonotype was detected a few times. The gene calls are TRBV4-2 and TRBJ2-3; 11 bases are shared with TRBD2. The germline gives CDR1 LGHNA, CDR2 YNFKEQ. The CDR3 has 17 residues. Trimming removed 2 bases from V and 3 bases from J; junction bases left unmatched: 7. This CDR3 reads CASSQFTSGRGTDTQYF. The CDR3 DNA reads as TGTGCCAGCAGCCAATTCACTAGCGGGAGAGGTACAGATACGCAGTATTTT.

This clonotype was found a few times. The rearrangement links TRBV6-1 to TRBJ2-2; no clear D gene. This CDR3 is built from 18 residues. The V and J ends lost 4 bases and 3 bases respectively, with 21 bases between them. CDR1 is MNHNS and CDR2 is SASEGT in the germline V gene. CDR3 nucleotide sequence: TGTGCCAGCAGTGGGGCAAGGGCTCAAGCTGGTGACACCGGGGAGCTGTTTTTT. Translated, it gives CASSGARAQAGDTGELFF.

This clonotype was seen many times. This chain links TRBV6-1 with TRBJ2-5; D is uncertain. The germline CDR1 and CDR2 sequences are MNHNS and SASEGT. The germline V and J ends were trimmed by 7 bases and 3 bases, with 18 bases remaining between them. The CDR3 runs 15 residues. CDR3 amino acids: CASTPARHIKETQYF. Here the CDR3 DNA reads TGTGCCAGCACCCCCGCGAGACACATTAAAGAGACCCAGTACTTC.

This clonotype has just a few counts. The chain couples TRBV7-6 to TRBJ1-1; D unclear. The germline V and J ends were trimmed by 2 bases and 5 bases, with 15 bases remaining between them. Germline CDR1 reads SGHVS; CDR2 reads FNYEAQ. This CDR3 comprises 15 residues. The CDR3: CASSLQSGEKTEAFF. In DNA, the CDR3 is TGTGCCAGCAGCTTACAATCAGGTGAAAAGACTGAAGCTTTCTTT.

This chain connects TRBV6-1 to TRBJ2-3, with 8 bases fitting TRBD2. CDR3 size: 15 residues. Germline values: CDR1 MNHNS, CDR2 SASEGT. Trimming took 5 bases from V and 3 from J; bases not matched to a gene: 7. The CDR3 region has the DNA TGTGCCAGCAGTTCGTACGGGAGGGGGACAGATACGCAGTATTTT. Protein sequence: CASSSYGRGTDTQYF.

This clonotype was found many times. The chain is built from TRBV30 and TRBJ1-2, with D perhaps matching TRBD1 (6 bases). V lost 1 base to trimming and J lost 8 bases, with 20 bases between them. The CDR3 runs 15 residues. Germline-derived CDR1 and CDR2 are GTSNPN and SVGIG (reference sequence). CDR3 sequence reads: CAWSGHVGGSDGYTF. CDR3 coding DNA: TGTGCCTGGAGTGGGCATGTAGGGGGAAGTGACGGCTACACCTTC.

There are a few counts of this clonotype. The chain links TRBV2 to TRBJ2-1, with TRBD2 identical over 7 bases. Germline loops: CDR1 SNHLY, CDR2 FYNNEI. Germline trimming cut 2 bases from V and 1 base from J; bases unmatched to any gene: 11. The length of the CDR3 is 18 residues. For the CDR3, the DNA is TGTGCCAGCAGTGAAAAGAGTGGGAGGGCCCATTCCTACAATGAGCAGTTCTTC. Protein product: CASSEKSGRAHSYNEQFF.

This rearrangement joins TRBV6-1 to TRBJ2-7; 8 bases map to TRBD1. Trimming at V came to 2 bases and at J to 3 bases, leaving 12 bases not matched to a gene. The germline CDR1 and CDR2 sequences are MNHNS and SASEGT. The CDR3 has 17 residues. The CDR3 sequence is CASSERGRAGQGYEQYF. In nucleotides, the CDR3 is TGTGCCAGCAGTGAAAGAGGTAGGGCAGGACAGGGCTACGAGCAGTACTTC.

The V call is TRBV6-1, the J call TRBJ1-1, with D tentatively TRBD1 (6 bases). Per the germline V gene, CDR1 is MNHNS and CDR2 is SASEGT. Trimming removed 6 bases at V and 5 bases at J, with 16 bases between. The CDR3 extends over 14 amino acids. The CDR3 nucleotides read TGTGCCAGCAGCCAACAGGGTCGACTAACTGAAGCTTTCTTT. It yields the protein CASSQQGRLTEAFF.

This clonotype has a count of ten or more. The J gene is TRBJ1-5, the V gene TRBV7-2; D gene ambiguous. The CDR3 extends over 14 amino acids. V was cut by 1 base and J by 3 bases, with 7 bases left in between. Germline V gene lookup returns CDR1 SGHTA and CDR2 FQGNSA. CDR3 coding DNA: TGTGCCAGCAGCTTAGGAAGGTACAATCAGCCCCAGCATTTT. Its protein product is CASSLGRYNQPQHF. The full variable domain, in which reference TRBV7-2 and TRBJ1-5 provide the parts outside the CDR3, is GAGVSQSPSNKVTEKGKDVELRCDPISGHTALYWYRQSLGQGLEFLIYFQGNSAPDKSGLPSDRFSAERTGGSVSTLTIQRTQQEDSAVYLCASSLGRYNQPQHFGDGTRLSIL.

V is TRBV3-1 and J is TRBJ1-5; 9 bases are a match to TRBD1. CDR3 length: 15 amino acids. Germline V gene data show CDR1 as LGHDT and CDR2 as YNNKEL (reference sequence). V was clipped by 1 base and J by 7 bases; unmatched bases: 5. As DNA, the CDR3 is TGTGCCAGCAGCCAAGCGGGACAGGGTGGACAGCCCCAGCATTTT. It codes for CASSQAGQGGQPQHF.

The chain carries TRBV7-9 and TRBJ1-2, with D uncertain. The germline CDR1 and CDR2 sequences are SEHNR and FQNEAQ (reference sequence). The CDR3 has 15 amino acids. Trimming pared 2 bases from V and 0 bases from J, leaving 10 bases between. CDR3 sequence (DNA): TGTGCCAGCAGCTTAATACGAGAAGCTAACTATGGCTACACCTTC. Its protein is CASSLIREANYGYTF.

This chain links TRBV28 with TRBJ2-1, with 7 bases matching TRBD2. CDR3 length: 16 amino acids. Germline CDR1 MDHEN, CDR2 SYDVKM. Trimming cost V 5 bases and J 9 bases; bases outside gene matches: 16. CDR3 sequence: CASSGAFTGGGTEQFF. For the CDR3, the DNA is TGTGCCAGCAGTGGGGCCTTTACTGGCGGGGGTACTGAGCAGTTCTTC.

This clonotype was counted at least ten times. The chain recombines TRBV3-1 with TRBJ2-3; D unresolved. V lost 0 bases to trimming and J lost 6 bases, with 7 bases between them. The CDR3 totals 13 residues. CDR1 is LGHDT, CDR2 YNNKEL, per germline (reference sequence). For the CDR3, the DNA is TGTGCCAGCAGCCAAGAACGCGCCGATACGCAGTATTTT. Residues: CASSQERADTQYF.

This clonotype has only a few counts. One end of the junction varies from germline; a read error may be responsible. The V call is TRBV27, the J call TRBJ2-5; 9 bases line up with TRBD1. From germline, CDR1 is MNHEY and CDR2 SMNVEV (reference sequence). The CDR3 is 16 residues long. CDR3 sequence: CASRLTGGQGGETQYF. CDR3 bases: TGTGCTAGCAGGCTCACCGGGGGACAGGGAGGGGAGACCCAGTACTTC.

This clonotype was picked up one time. The V gene is TRBV11-2, the J gene TRBJ2-1; 8 nucleotides match TRBD2. There are 17 residues in the CDR3. CDR1 is SGHAT and CDR2 is FQNNGV in the germline V gene. Germline trimming cut 5 bases from V and 8 bases from J; bases unmatched to any gene: 17. As DNA, the CDR3 is TGTGCCAGCAGCCAACTCGTAGGGGAGCGGGAGCCCCATGAGCAGTTCTTC. This encodes CASSQLVGEREPHEQFF.

This clonotype has more than one count but fewer than ten. This chain links TRBV6-2 or TRBV6-3 with TRBJ2-1, with D possibly being TRBD2 (6 bases). V was shortened by 6 bases and J by 1 base, with 28 bases between the two germline ends. Germline-derived CDR1 and CDR2 are MNHEY and SVGEGT. CDR3 size: 20 residues. DNA for the CDR3: TGTGCCAGCAGAGTCGAGCCAGGACGGAGCAGACTAGTTTCCTACAATGAGCAGTTCTTC. This gives the protein CASRVEPGRSRLVSYNEQFF.

V is TRBV7-9 and J is TRBJ2-1, with 10 bases that match TRBD2. V dropped 5 bases and J dropped 5; count of bases not matched to a gene: 12. CDR1 is SEHNR and CDR2 is FQNEAQ in the germline V gene (reference sequence). This CDR3 spans 17 amino acids. CDR3 DNA sequence: TGTGCCAGCAGCGAAAACCCCGGGACTAGCGTACACAATGAGCAGTTCTTC. Amino acid sequence: CASSENPGTSVHNEQFF.

Many counts were recorded for this clonotype. One end of the junction varies from germline; a read error may be responsible. This chain uses TRBV18 with TRBJ2-3, with 7 bases that match TRBD1. The CDR3 is 15 residues long. Germline V gives CDR1 KGHSH, CDR2 LQKENI. CDR3 coding DNA: TGTGCCAGCTCTCCACCCGGGACAGCGCCAGATACGCAGTATTTT. Its translation: CASSPPGTAPDTQYF.

Worth noting for this clonotype: Given the absence of the conserved phenylalanine or tryptophan at the CDR3 end, a read error is likely. The gene calls are TRBV6-5 and TRBJ1-2; the D gene is possibly TRBD1 (6 bases). Germline loops: CDR1 MNHEY, CDR2 SVGAGI. The CDR3 loop spans 16 amino acids. V dropped 0 bases and J dropped 4 bases, with 15 bases sitting between them. CDR3 nucleotides: TGTGCCAGCAGTTACTCGACGAGGACAGAAGCCTATGGCTACACCGTC. Amino acid sequence: CASSYSTRTEAYGYTV.

The V gene is TRBV14, the J gene TRBJ2-1; 11 nucleotides agree with TRBD2. V was pared by 3 bases and J by 6 bases, with 10 bases of the junction left unmatched. Germline V gives CDR1 SGHDN, CDR2 FVKESK. The CDR3 length is 17 residues. CDR3 sequence (DNA): TGTGCCAGCAGCCACCGCTTATTAGCGGGAGGGCTCAATGAGCAGTTCTTC. Its protein is CASSHRLLAGGLNEQFF. The complete variable domain, with remaining parts taken from reference TRBV14 and TRBJ2-1, reads EAGVTQFPSHSVIEKGQTVTLRCDPISGHDNLYWYRRVMGKEIKFLLHFVKESKQDESGMPNNRFLAERTGGTYSTLKVQPAELEDSGVYFCASSHRLLAGGLNEQFFGPGTRLTVL.

This clonotype has at least ten counts. This chain links TRBV3-1 with TRBJ1-2; D gene unclear. This CDR3 is 15 amino acids long. The V end was cut by 0 bases, the J end by 5 bases, with 13 bases between. Germline values: CDR1 LGHDT, CDR2 YNNKEL (reference sequence). The CDR3 bases are TGTGCCAGCAGCCAAGATCGGGTCAGTTTTTATGGCTACACCTTC. It is translated as CASSQDRVSFYGYTF.